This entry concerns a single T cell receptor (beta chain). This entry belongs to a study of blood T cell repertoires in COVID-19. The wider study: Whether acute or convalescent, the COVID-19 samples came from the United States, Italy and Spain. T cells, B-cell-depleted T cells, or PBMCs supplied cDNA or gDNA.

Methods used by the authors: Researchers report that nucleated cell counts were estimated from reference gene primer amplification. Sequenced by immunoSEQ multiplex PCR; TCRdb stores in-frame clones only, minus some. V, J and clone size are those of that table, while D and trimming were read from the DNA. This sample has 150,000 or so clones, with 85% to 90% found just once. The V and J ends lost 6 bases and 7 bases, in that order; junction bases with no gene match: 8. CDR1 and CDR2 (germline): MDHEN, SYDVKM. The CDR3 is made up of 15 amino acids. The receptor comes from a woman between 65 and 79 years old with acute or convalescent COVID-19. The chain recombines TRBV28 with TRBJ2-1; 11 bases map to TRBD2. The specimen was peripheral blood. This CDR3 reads CASRLTSGKLNEQFF. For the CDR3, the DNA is TGTGCCAGCAGACTGACTAGCGGGAAGCTTAATGAGCAGTTCTTC.